This T cell receptor beta chain was sequenced in a study of PD-1 blockade in classical Hodgkin lymphoma. General study findings and limits: Significant TCR diversity gains by C4D1 occurred in CD4+ but not CD8+ cells.

Clones were read by immunoSEQ multiplex PCR, and TCRdb kept only the in-frame ones, dropping some. The profile shows some 4,200 clones, 87% of them singletons. Worth noting for this clone: Its antigen is as yet unknown.

Each patient experienced a relapse that followed autologous stem cell transplantation, and brentuximab vedotin exposure varied. Using magnetic negative selection, the CD4+ T cells were separated out of thawed PBMCs. This receptor was obtained from a human donor with classical Hodgkin lymphoma. The source material was CD4+ T cells from blood, sampled at baseline.

The CDR3 DNA is TGTGCCAGCAGTGGACCTTACTTCCCGGGACTGATTAGCAATCAGCCCCAGCATTTT. Amino acids: CASSGPYFPGLISNQPQHF. This chain joins TRBV2 and TRBJ1-5; the D gene is possibly TRBD1 (5 bases). The CDR3 totals 19 residues. The germline V gene encodes CDR1 SNHLY and CDR2 FYNNEI. V was pared by 4 bases and J by 0 bases, with 22 bases between.